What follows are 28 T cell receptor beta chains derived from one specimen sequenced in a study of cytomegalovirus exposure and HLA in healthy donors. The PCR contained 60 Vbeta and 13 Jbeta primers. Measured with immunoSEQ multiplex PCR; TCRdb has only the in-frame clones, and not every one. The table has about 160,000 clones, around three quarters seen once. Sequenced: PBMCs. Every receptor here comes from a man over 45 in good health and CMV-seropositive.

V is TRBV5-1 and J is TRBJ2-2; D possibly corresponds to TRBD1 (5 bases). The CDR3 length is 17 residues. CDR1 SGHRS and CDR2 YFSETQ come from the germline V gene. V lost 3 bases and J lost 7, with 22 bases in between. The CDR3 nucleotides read TGCGCCAGCAGCTCGTCACTGGGGCTCTCCGATGGCGGGGAGCTGTTTTTT. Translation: CASSSSLGLSDGGELFF. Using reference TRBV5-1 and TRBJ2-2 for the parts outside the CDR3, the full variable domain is KAGVTQTPRYLIKTRGQQVTLSCSPISGHRSVSWYQQTPGQGLQFLFEYFSETQRNKGNFPGRFSGRQFSNSRSEMNVSTLELGDSALYLCASSSSLGLSDGGELFFGEGSRLTVL.

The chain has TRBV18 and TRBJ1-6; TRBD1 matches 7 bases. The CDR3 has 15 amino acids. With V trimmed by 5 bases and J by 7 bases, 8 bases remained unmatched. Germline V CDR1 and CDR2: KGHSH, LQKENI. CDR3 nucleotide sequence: TGTGCCAGCTCATCGGCCGGGACAGCGAATTCACCCCTCCACTTT. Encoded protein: CASSSAGTANSPLHF.

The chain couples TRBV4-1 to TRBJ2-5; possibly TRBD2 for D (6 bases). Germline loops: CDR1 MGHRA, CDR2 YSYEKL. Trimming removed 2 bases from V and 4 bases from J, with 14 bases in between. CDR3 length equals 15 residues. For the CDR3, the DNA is TGCGCCAGCAGCCAATTCGGGGGAACCCGAGAGACCCAGTACTTC. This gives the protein CASSQFGGTRETQYF.

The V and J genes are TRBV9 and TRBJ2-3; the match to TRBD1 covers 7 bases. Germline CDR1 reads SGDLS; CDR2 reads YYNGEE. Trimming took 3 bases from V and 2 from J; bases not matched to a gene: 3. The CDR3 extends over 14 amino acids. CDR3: CASSEGAYTDTQYF. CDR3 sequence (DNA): TGTGCCAGCAGCGAGGGGGCATACACAGATACGCAGTATTTT.

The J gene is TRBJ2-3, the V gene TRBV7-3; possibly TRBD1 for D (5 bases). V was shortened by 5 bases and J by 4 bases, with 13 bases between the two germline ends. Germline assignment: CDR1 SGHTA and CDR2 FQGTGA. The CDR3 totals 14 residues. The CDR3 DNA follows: TGTGCCAGCAGCCCGTTAACCAGGGCAGATACGCAGTATTTT. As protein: CASSPLTRADTQYF.

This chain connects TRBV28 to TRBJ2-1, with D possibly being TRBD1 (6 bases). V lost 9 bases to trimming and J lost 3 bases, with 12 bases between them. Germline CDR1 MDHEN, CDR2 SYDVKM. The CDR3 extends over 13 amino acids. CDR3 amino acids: CASHSDSYNEQFF. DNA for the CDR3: TGTGCCAGTCATTCGGACAGCTACAATGAGCAGTTCTTC.

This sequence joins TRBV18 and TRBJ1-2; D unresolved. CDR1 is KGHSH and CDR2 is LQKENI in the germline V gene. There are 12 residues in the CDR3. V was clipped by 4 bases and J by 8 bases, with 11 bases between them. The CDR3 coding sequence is TGTGCCAGCTCACTTCCGGCGGAGGGCTACACCTTC. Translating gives CASSLPAEGYTF. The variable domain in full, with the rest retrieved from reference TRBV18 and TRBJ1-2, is NAGVMQNPRHLVRRRGQEARLRCSPMKGHSHVYWYRQLPEEGLKFMVYLQKENIIDESGMPKERFSAEFPKEGPSILRIQQVVRGDSAAYFCASSLPAEGYTFGSGTRLTVV.

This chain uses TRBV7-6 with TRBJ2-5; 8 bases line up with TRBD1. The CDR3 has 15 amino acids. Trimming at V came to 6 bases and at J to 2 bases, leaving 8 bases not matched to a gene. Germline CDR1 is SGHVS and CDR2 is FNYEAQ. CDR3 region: CASSRQGNLQETQYF. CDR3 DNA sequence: TGTGCCAGCAGTCGACAGGGGAACCTGCAAGAGACCCAGTACTTC.

Here the CDR3 DNA reads TGTGCCAGCAGTCCCCGGGGGCGGGGGGGGTCACCCCTCCACTTT. Translating gives CASSPRGRGGSPLHF. V is TRBV6-5 and J is TRBJ1-6, with D possibly matching TRBD1 (6 bases). The CDR3 runs to 15 residues. V lost 5 bases, J lost 10 bases, and 18 bases lay in between. CDR1 and CDR2 from the germline V gene are MNHEY and SVGAGI.

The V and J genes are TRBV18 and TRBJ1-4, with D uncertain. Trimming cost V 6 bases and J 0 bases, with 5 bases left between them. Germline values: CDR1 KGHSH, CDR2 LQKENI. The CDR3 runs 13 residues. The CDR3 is CASSGATNEKLFF. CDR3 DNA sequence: TGTGCCAGCTCCGGTGCAACTAATGAAAAACTGTTTTTT.

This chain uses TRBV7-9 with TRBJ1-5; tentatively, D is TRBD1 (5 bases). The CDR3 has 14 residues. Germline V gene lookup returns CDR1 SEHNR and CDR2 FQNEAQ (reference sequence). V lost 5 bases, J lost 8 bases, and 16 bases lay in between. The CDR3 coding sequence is TGTGCCAGCAGCCGAGTTGGGGGGTCTGAGCCCCAGCATTTT. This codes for CASSRVGGSEPQHF.

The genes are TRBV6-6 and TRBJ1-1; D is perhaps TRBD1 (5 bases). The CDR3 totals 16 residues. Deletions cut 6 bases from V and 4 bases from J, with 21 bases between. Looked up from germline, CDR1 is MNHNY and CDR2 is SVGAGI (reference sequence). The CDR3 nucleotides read TGTGCCAGCAGCACAGACGGAGGGGTAGTGAGCACTGAAGCTTTCTTT. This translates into CASSTDGGVVSTEAFF.

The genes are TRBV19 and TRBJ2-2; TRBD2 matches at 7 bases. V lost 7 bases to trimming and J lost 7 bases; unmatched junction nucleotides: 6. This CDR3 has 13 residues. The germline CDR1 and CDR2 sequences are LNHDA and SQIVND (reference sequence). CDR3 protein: CASTWWEGGELFF. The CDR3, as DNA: TGTGCCAGTACCTGGTGGGAGGGCGGGGAGCTGTTTTTT.

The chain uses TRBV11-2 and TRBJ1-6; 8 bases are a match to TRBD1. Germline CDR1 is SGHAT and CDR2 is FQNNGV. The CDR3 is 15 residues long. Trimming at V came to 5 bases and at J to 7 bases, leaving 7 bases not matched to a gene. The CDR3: CASSHLNRGNSPLHF. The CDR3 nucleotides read TGTGCCAGCAGCCACCTAAACAGGGGGAATTCACCCCTCCACTTT.

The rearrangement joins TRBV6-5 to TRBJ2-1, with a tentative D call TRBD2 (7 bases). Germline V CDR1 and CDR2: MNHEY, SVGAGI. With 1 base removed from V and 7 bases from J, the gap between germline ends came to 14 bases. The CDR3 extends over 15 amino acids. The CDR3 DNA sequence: TGTGCCAGCAGTTACTGGGGGGGCATTTCTAATGAGCAGTTCTTC. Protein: CASSYWGGISNEQFF.

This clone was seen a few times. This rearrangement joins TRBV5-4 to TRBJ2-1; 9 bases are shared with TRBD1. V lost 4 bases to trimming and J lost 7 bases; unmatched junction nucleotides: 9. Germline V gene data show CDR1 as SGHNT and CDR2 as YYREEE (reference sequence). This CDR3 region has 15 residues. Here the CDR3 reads CASSVTGTGFNEQFF. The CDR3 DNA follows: TGTGCCAGCAGCGTAACCGGGACAGGGTTTAATGAGCAGTTCTTC. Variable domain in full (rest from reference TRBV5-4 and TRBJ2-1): ETGVTQSPTHLIKTRGQQVTLRCSSQSGHNTVSWYQQALGQGPQFIFQYYREEENGRGNFPPRFSGLQFPNYSSELNVNALELDDSALYLCASSVTGTGFNEQFFGPGTRLTVL.

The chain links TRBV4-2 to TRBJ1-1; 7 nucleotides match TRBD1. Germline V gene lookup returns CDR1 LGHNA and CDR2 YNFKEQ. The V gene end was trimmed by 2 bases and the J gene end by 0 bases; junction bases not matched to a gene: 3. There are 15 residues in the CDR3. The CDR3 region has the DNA TGTGCCAGCAGCCAATTGGACAGGCTGAACACTGAAGCTTTCTTT. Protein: CASSQLDRLNTEAFF.

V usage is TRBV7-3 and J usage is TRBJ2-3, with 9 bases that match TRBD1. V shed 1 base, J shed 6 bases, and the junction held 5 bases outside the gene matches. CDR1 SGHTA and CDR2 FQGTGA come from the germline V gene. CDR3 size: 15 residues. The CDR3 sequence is CASSLRGQGGDTQYF. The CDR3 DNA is TGTGCCAGCAGCTTAAGGGGACAGGGTGGGGATACGCAGTATTTT.

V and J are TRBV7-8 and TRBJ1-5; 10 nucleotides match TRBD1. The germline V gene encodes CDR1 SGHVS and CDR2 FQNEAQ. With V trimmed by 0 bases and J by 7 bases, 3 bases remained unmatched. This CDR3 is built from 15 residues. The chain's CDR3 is CASSLAGQGGQPQHF. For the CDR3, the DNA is TGTGCCAGCAGCTTAGCCGGACAGGGGGGACAGCCCCAGCATTTT.

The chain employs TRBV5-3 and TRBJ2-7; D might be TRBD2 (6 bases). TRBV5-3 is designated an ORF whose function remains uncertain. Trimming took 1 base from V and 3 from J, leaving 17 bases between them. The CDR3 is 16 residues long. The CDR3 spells CARSLHSYWRDYEQYF. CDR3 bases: TGTGCCAGAAGCTTGCATTCGTATTGGCGGGACTACGAGCAGTACTTC.

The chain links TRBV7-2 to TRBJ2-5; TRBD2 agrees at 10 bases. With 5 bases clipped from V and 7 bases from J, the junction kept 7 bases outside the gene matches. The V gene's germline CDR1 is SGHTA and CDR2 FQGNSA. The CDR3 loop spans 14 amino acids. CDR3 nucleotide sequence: TGTGCCAGCAGCGAAAGCGGGGGGGCCGGGACCCAGTACTTC. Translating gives CASSESGGAGTQYF.

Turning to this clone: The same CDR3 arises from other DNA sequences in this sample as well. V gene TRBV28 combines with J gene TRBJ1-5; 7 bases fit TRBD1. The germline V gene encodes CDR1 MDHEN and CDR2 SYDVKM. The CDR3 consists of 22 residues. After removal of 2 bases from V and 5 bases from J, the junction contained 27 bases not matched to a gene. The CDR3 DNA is TGTGCCAGCAGTTTAGATTTCGGACAGGACTTTTCCCTACTCGGAAGAGATCAGCCCCAGCATTTT. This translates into CASSLDFGQDFSLLGRDQPQHF. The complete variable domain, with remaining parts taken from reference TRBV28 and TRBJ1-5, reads DVKVTQSSRYLVKRTGEKVFLECVQDMDHENMFWYRQDPGLGLRLIYFSYDVKMKEKGDIPEGYSVSREKKERFSLILESASTNQTSMYLCASSLDFGQDFSLLGRDQPQHFGDGTRLSIL.

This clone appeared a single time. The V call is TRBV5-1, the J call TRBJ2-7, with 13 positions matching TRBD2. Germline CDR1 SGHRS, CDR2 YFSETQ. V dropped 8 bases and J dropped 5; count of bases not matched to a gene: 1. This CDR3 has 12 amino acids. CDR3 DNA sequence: TGCGCCAGTGGACTAGCGGGAGACGAGCAGTACTTC. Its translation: CASGLAGDEQYF. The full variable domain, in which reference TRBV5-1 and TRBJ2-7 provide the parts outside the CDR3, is KAGVTQTPRYLIKTRGQQVTLSCSPISGHRSVSWYQQTPGQGLQFLFEYFSETQRNKGNFPGRFSGRQFSNSRSEMNVSTLELGDSALYLCASGLAGDEQYFGPGTRLTVT.

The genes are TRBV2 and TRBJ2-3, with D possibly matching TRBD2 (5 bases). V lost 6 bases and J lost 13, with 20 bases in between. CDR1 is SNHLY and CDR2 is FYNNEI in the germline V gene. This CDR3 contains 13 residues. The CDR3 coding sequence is TGTGCCAGCAGCGCTGGGGTGTCGGGGAGAAAGTATTTT. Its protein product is CASSAGVSGRKYF.

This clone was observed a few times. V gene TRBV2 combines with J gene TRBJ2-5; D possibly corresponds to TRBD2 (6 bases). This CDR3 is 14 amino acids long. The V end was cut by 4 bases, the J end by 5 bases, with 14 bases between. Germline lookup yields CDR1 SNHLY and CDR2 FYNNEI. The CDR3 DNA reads TGTGCCAGCAGTGGACAAGGCGCGGGGGAGACCCAGTACTTC. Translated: CASSGQGAGETQYF. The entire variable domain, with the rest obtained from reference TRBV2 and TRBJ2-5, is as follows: EPEVTQTPSHQVTQMGQEVILRCVPISNHLYFYWYRQILGQKVEFLVSFYNNEISEKSEIFDDQFSVERPDGSNFTLKIRSTKLEDSAMYFCASSGQGAGETQYFGPGTRLLVL.

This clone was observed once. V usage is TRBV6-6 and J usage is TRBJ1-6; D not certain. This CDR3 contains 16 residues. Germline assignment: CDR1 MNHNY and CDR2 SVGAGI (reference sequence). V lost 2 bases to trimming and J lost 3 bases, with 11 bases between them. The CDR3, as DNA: TGTGCCAGCAGTTACAGTCTACCGGTCTATAATTCACCCCTCCACTTT. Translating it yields CASSYSLPVYNSPLHF.

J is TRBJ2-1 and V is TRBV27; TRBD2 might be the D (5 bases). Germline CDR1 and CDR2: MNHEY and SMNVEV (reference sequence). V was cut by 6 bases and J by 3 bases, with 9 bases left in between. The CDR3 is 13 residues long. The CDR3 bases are TGTGCCAGCAGCGTCGGGGTCTACAATGAGCAGTTCTTC. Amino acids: CASSVGVYNEQFF.

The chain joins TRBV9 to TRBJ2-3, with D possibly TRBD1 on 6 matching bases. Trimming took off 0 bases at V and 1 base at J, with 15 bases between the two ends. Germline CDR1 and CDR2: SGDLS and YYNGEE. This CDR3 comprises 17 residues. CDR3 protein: CASSVVGRGRGTDTQYF. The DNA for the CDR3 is TGTGCCAGCAGCGTAGTAGGCAGGGGCCGAGGCACAGATACGCAGTATTTT.